Below, one T cell receptor beta chain is given with its context. The data are from a study of blood T cell repertoires in COVID-19. As for the study in general: The samples span acute and convalescent COVID-19 from the United States, Italy and Spain. From T cells, B-cell-depleted T cells, or PBMCs came the material, which was cDNA or gDNA.

Germline loops: CDR1 SGHDN, CDR2 FVKESK. The CDR3 consists of 16 residues. Trimming stripped 0 bases from V and 4 bases from J, with 13 bases between. Source study methods: Counts of nucleated cells, estimated from reference gene primer amplification, were obtained. The protocol was immunoSEQ multiplex PCR, while the TCRdb copy is restricted to in-frame clones and leaves out a portion. V, J and clone size were drawn from that table, and D and trimming were deduced from the DNA. The top ten clones hold around 8% of a sample with about 170,000 clones, around 80% of them seen once. The clonotype comes from a woman between 65 and 79 years old with acute or convalescent COVID-19. Source material: peripheral blood. The chain joins TRBV14 to TRBJ2-1, with D maybe TRBD2 (7 bases). For the CDR3, the DNA is TGTGCCAGCAGCCAAGAACGCGGGGGCCGTTACAATGAGCAGTTCTTC. This translates into CASSQERGGRYNEQFF. Full variable domain (missing parts from reference TRBV14 and TRBJ2-1): EAGVTQFPSHSVIEKGQTVTLRCDPISGHDNLYWYRRVMGKEIKFLLHFVKESKQDESGMPNNRFLAERTGGTYSTLKVQPAELEDSGVYFCASSQERGGRYNEQFFGPGTRLTVL.